Listed below are T cell receptor beta chains from one sample, sequenced in a study of a mutant IDH1 vaccine in newly diagnosed glioma. No cognate antigen is known for these TCRs. Sequenced by immunoSEQ multiplex PCR; TCRdb stores in-frame clones only, minus some. The table records over 65,000 clones, approximately 88% of them present only once. Sequences were derived from PBMCs, sampled from a glioma patient whose treatment included an IDH1 peptide vaccine. These receptors came from a young man with glioma. CDR3s include the opening cysteine and the closing phenylalanine or tryptophan. The D gene is left open where the match is weak. Clone size is shown for a subset of rows, as once, few, many or a class of expanded clone.

NA	TRBV5-5	TRBJ1-5	once	TGTGCCAGCGACGCCCAACCGGGACTGGGGCAGCCCCAGCATTTT	CASDAQPGLGQPQHF
TRBD1	TRBV27	TRBJ2-7	NA	TGTGCCAGCAGCCTACGCTGGACAGGGGGCGACGAGCAGTACTTC	CASSLRWTGGDEQYF
NA	TRBV4-3	TRBJ2-2	NA	TGCGCCAGCAGCCTGGGCATGGGCGGGGAGCTGTTTTTT	CASSLGMGGELFF
NA	TRBV7-3	TRBJ1-2	NA	TGTGCCAGCAGCTCATCCGGGACCTATGGCTACACCTTC	CASSSSGTYGYTF
TRBD1	TRBV30	TRBJ1-6	NA	TGTGCCTGGAGTGTTACTCAGGGGGCTAATTCACCCCTCCACTTT	CAWSVTQGANSPLHF
NA	TRBV7-6	TRBJ2-7	NA	TGTGCCAGCAGCTTGAAGGACAGTTCCTACGAGCAGTACTTC	CASSLKDSSYEQYF
NA	TRBV19	TRBJ2-3	NA	TGTGCCAGTAGTGACATTGGGTTGACAGATACGCAGTATTTT	CASSDIGLTDTQYF
NA	TRBV4-3	TRBJ1-2	NA	TGCGCCAGCAGCCAAGAACGGGCCGCAGGACCTTATGGCTACACCTTC	CASSQERAAGPYGYTF
NA	TRBV5-1	TRBJ1-1	few	TGCGCCAGCAGCTTTAAGGGGACTGAAGCTTTCTTT	CASSFKGTEAFF
TRBD1	TRBV25-1	TRBJ1-4	NA	TGTGCCAGCAGTACCCCAGGGGGGCCGGGGGAAAAACTGTTTTTT	CASSTPGGPGEKLFF
NA	TRBV28	TRBJ2-3	NA	TGTGCCAGCCGGGACCAAGGGGGTACAGATACGCAGTATTTT	CASRDQGGTDTQYF
NA	TRBV5-5	TRBJ1-1	once	TGTGCCAGCAGCTTGGGCCACGGGGGTGGAACTGAAGCTTTCTTT	CASSLGHGGGTEAFF
NA	TRBV5-1	TRBJ2-7	NA	TGCGCCAGCAGCACCGCCCCTAGCATTCCCGCCTACGAGCAGTACTTC	CASSTAPSIPAYEQYF
NA	TRBV7-8	TRBJ1-5	NA	TGTGCCAGCAGCTTAGGGCAGGTGGGCCAGCCCCAGCATTTT	CASSLGQVGQPQHF
NA	TRBV5-6	TRBJ2-3	NA	TGTGCCAGCAGCTTTCGGGGGGCTGGTTCCGATACGCAGTATTTT	CASSFRGAGSDTQYF
NA	TRBV4-3	TRBJ1-6	NA	TGCGCCAGCAGCAGCACCCGACAGGTTTATTCACCCCTCCACTTT	CASSSTRQVYSPLHF
NA	TRBV9	TRBJ1-2	NA	TGTGCCAGCAGCCCGTCTAACACGGCAGCTAACTATGGCTACACCTTC	CASSPSNTAANYGYTF
NA	TRBV7-3	TRBJ2-7	NA	TGTGCCAGCAGCCCCGGGAGCGGAACCTACGAGCAGTACTTC	CASSPGSGTYEQYF
NA	TRBV11-1	TRBJ1-3	NA	TGTGCCAGCAGCTTATCTTCTGGAAACACCATATATTTT	CASSLSSGNTIYF
TRBD2	TRBV10-3	TRBJ2-3	NA	TGTGCCATCAGTGAGTCGGGGGGGGATACGCAGTATTTT	CAISESGGDTQYF
NA	TRBV28	TRBJ1-1	once	TGTGCCAGCAGTTTATCCAGGGACGCTGAAGCTTTCTTT	CASSLSRDAEAFF
TRBD1	TRBV9	TRBJ2-1	NA	TGTGCCAGCAGCAGACAGGGCAGCTCCTACAATGAGCAGTTCTTC	CASSRQGSSYNEQFF
NA	TRBV29-1	TRBJ2-7	NA	TGCAGCGCCGGGGCCTCCAACTACGAGCAGTACTTC	CSAGASNYEQYF
TRBD1	TRBV5-4	TRBJ2-7	NA	TGTGCCAGCAGCTTGTTTATAGGGGGCAGCGGCGAGCAGTACTTC	CASSLFIGGSGEQYF
NA	TRBV11-2	TRBJ1-6	NA	TGTGCCAGCAGCTTAGCCCACAATTCACCCCTCCACTTT	CASSLAHNSPLHF
NA	TRBV9	TRBJ2-7	NA	TGTGCCAGCAGCGCTGGGGCCTCGAACTACGAGCAGTACTTC	CASSAGASNYEQYF
NA	TRBV7-9	TRBJ1-2	NA	TGTGCCAGCAGCCCCGGGTCGGCCTATGGCTACACCTTC	CASSPGSAYGYTF
NA	TRBV6-4	TRBJ1-1	NA	TGTGCCAGCAGTGACTCGGCGAACACTGAAGCTTTCTTT	CASSDSANTEAFF
NA	TRBV7-6	TRBJ2-1	NA	TGTGCCAGCAGCTTAGACCCCTTAATGAGAGACAATGAGCAGTTCTTC	CASSLDPLMRDNEQFF
NA	TRBV5-1	TRBJ2-7	NA	TGCGCCAGCAGCTTGGTAGTCAGCCCCTACGAGCAGTACTTC	CASSLVVSPYEQYF
TRBD1	TRBV7-2	TRBJ1-1	NA	TGTGCCAGCAGCCAAAGACAGGGACTGAACACTGAAGCTTTCTTT	CASSQRQGLNTEAFF
TRBD1	TRBV29-1	TRBJ1-1	NA	TGCAGCGTGAAGACAGGGAATACTGAAGCTTTCTTT	CSVKTGNTEAFF
TRBD1	TRBV7-8	TRBJ2-7	many	TGTGCCAGCAGCTTATGGTCAGGGGGAAGTTACGAGCAGTACTTC	CASSLWSGGSYEQYF
NA	TRBV21-1	TRBJ1-1	NA	TGTGCCAGCAGAAGGAGATTCCCGGGACAGGGAACATTGGACACTGAAGCTTTCTTT	CASRRRFPGQGTLDTEAFF
NA	TRBV5-1	TRBJ2-1	NA	TGCGCCAGCAGCTTGGAGGTCCCCGCAAATGAGCAGTTCTTC	CASSLEVPANEQFF
TRBD2	TRBV2	TRBJ2-1	NA	TGTGCCAGCAGTGGGGTGGTGGGGACTAGCGGGGGGGTTACCAATGAGCAGTTCTTC	CASSGVVGTSGGVTNEQFF
TRBD1	TRBV5-4	TRBJ2-3	NA	TGTGCCAGCAGCTTCCCATCATCTGTCGGACAGGGGGCCACAGATACGCAGTATTTT	CASSFPSSVGQGATDTQYF
NA	TRBV6-1	TRBJ2-5	once	TGTGCCAGCAGTCCCCCGAGGACCCAGTACTTC	CASSPPRTQYF
NA	TRBV5-1	TRBJ1-2	NA	TGCGCCAGCAGCTTGGGGTTCGGGGGCAACTATGGCTACACCTTC	CASSLGFGGNYGYTF
TRBD1	TRBV27	TRBJ2-7	NA	TGTGCCAGCGGCCGACAGGGGATCTACGAGCAGTACTTC	CASGRQGIYEQYF
TRBD1	TRBV6-1	TRBJ1-2	NA	TGTGCCAGCAGTGTCCGGGACAGGGTAGGGGGGAACTATGGCTACACCTTC	CASSVRDRVGGNYGYTF
TRBD2	TRBV4-3	TRBJ2-7	NA	TGCGCCAGCAGCCATGGCCTAGCGGCTACCTACGAGCAGTACTTC	CASSHGLAATYEQYF
NA	TRBV7-2	TRBJ2-3	NA	TGTGCCAGCAGCCTGAGACCAGAACCAGGGGCAGATACGCAGTATTTT	CASSLRPEPGADTQYF
TRBD2	TRBV4-3	TRBJ2-3	once	TGCGCCAGCAGCCCTGGTAGCGGGGGGCTGACAGATACGCAGTATTTT	CASSPGSGGLTDTQYF
NA	TRBV6-5	TRBJ1-5	NA	TGTGCCAGCAGATCCGGACAGTTAGACAATCAGCCCCAGCATTTT	CASRSGQLDNQPQHF
NA	TRBV27	TRBJ1-1	once	TGTGCCAGCAGTAGGGGACAGAACACTGAAGCTTTCTTT	CASSRGQNTEAFF
NA	TRBV13	TRBJ2-7	NA	TGTGCCAGCAGCTGGGGTCTAGGTCCGATAGGGGACGAGCAGTACTTC	CASSWGLGPIGDEQYF
NA	TRBV29-1	TRBJ2-7	NA	TGCAGCGTTCGAAGCGAGAACTCCTACGAGCAGTACTTC	CSVRSENSYEQYF
NA	TRBV18	TRBJ1-1	NA	TGTGCCAGCTCATGGGACTCCAATGTGGGGGAAGCTTTCTTT	CASSWDSNVGEAFF
TRBD2	TRBV4-3	TRBJ2-2	NA	TGCGCCAGCAGCCATACTAGCGGGGATACCGGGGAGCTGTTTTTT	CASSHTSGDTGELFF